The rows below give T cell receptor beta chains drawn from one sample of a study of blood T cell repertoires in COVID-19. Repertoires were generated with immunoSEQ multiplex PCR, while TCRdb's copy carries only in-frame clones and drops some. The sample has approximately 150,000 clones, around 86% seen once. The sequenced material came from peripheral blood. These receptors were obtained from a man between 65 and 80 years old who had recovered from COVID-19. Both conserved end residues are part of each CDR3. A D gene is named only where the DNA matches it firmly. Not all rows give a size; the values are once, few, many and, for expanded clones, a class.

D: TRBD1; size: NA; V: TRBV18; J: TRBJ1-2; DNA: TGTGCCAGCTCAGGGACAGGGGGCAGCTATGGCTACACCTTC; CDR3: CASSGTGGSYGYTF
D: NA; size: NA; V: TRBV2; J: TRBJ1-5; DNA: TGTGCCAGCAGTGAAGCTCTAGGCGGCGGCTTTGAGCCCCAGCATTTT; CDR3: CASSEALGGGFEPQHF
D: NA; size: NA; V: TRBV6-6; J: TRBJ1-1; DNA: TGTGCCAGCAGTTACCTACAGGGTCGGGCTTTCTTT; CDR3: CASSYLQGRAFF
D: NA; size: NA; V: TRBV28; J: TRBJ1-6; DNA: TGTGCCAGCAGACGGACAGTCGACTCACCCCTCCACTTT; CDR3: CASRRTVDSPLHF
D: TRBD1; size: NA; V: TRBV2; J: TRBJ2-1; DNA: TGTGCCAGCAGTGAACGGAGCTGGACAGGGAACAATGAGCAGTTCTTC; CDR3: CASSERSWTGNNEQFF
D: NA; size: NA; V: TRBV18; J: TRBJ2-7; DNA: TGTGCCAGCTCACCTGCCAGCGGGCCCTACGAGCAGTACTTC; CDR3: CASSPASGPYEQYF
D: TRBD1; size: NA; V: TRBV27; J: TRBJ2-6; DNA: TGTGCCAGCAGTTTCTGGACAGGGGGCTCTGGGGCCAACGTCCTGACTTTC; CDR3: CASSFWTGGSGANVLTF
D: NA; size: once; V: TRBV5-1; J: TRBJ1-6; DNA: TGCGCCAGCAGCCCGGGACAAGAGAATTCACCCCTCCACTTT; CDR3: CASSPGQENSPLHF
D: NA; size: NA; V: TRBV6-6; J: TRBJ1-2; DNA: TGTGCCGTACACAGAACTAACTATGGCTACACCTTC; CDR3: CAVHRTNYGYTF
D: TRBD2; size: few; V: TRBV7-8; J: TRBJ2-1; DNA: TGTGCCAGCAGCTTCCAAACTAGCGGGAGCTCCTACAATGAGCAGTTCTTC; CDR3: CASSFQTSGSSYNEQFF
D: TRBD1; size: NA; V: TRBV6-6; J: TRBJ1-5; DNA: TGTGCCAGCAGTGACCTTGGCAGGGGGCATCAGCCCCAGCATTTT; CDR3: CASSDLGRGHQPQHF
D: NA; size: NA; V: TRBV4-3; J: TRBJ2-6; DNA: TGCGCCAGCAGCCAAGATTGGGGCGGACACTCTGGGGCCAACGTCCTGACTTTC; CDR3: CASSQDWGGHSGANVLTF
D: NA; size: NA; V: TRBV7-2; J: TRBJ1-2; DNA: TGTGCCAGCAGCTTAGAGTCAGGCAATAACTATGGCTACACCTTC; CDR3: CASSLESGNNYGYTF
D: TRBD2; size: once; V: TRBV7-2; J: TRBJ2-1; DNA: TGTGCCAGCAGCACCAATAGCGGGTTGGGGCACAATGAGCAGTTCTTC; CDR3: CASSTNSGLGHNEQFF
D: NA; size: NA; V: TRBV7-2; J: TRBJ2-2; DNA: TGTGCCAGCAGCTTAGCGAGCCGTACTACTGGCGGGGAGCTGTTTTTT; CDR3: CASSLASRTTGGELFF
D: NA; size: NA; V: TRBV7-2; J: TRBJ2-1; DNA: TGTGCCAGCACCCGCGAGGCCGGTGAGCAGTTCTTC; CDR3: CASTREAGEQFF
D: NA; size: NA; V: TRBV12-3/TRBV12-4; J: TRBJ1-1; DNA: TGTGCCAGCAGGGGGGGTTTGCGGACTGAAGCTTTCTTT; CDR3: CASRGGLRTEAFF
D: TRBD2; size: NA; V: TRBV6-4; J: TRBJ2-1; DNA: TGTGCCAGCAGTGACTCGACTAGCGGGAGGGCTGACGATGAGCAGTTCTTC; CDR3: CASSDSTSGRADDEQFF
D: TRBD2; size: few; V: TRBV19; J: TRBJ2-5; DNA: TGTGCCAGTAGATCTAGCGGGAGTGGGGGGGAGACCCAGTACTTC; CDR3: CASRSSGSGGETQYF
D: NA; size: NA; V: TRBV7-9; J: TRBJ2-7; DNA: TGTGCCAGCGGGGTTTCGGGGGAAAACGAGCAGTGCTTC; CDR3: CASGVSGENEQCF
D: NA; size: NA; V: TRBV7-9; J: TRBJ2-7; DNA: TGTGCCAGCACCGCTAATAGCGCTAGCTCCTACGAGCAGTACTTC; CDR3: CASTANSASSYEQYF
D: TRBD1; size: few; V: TRBV7-9; J: TRBJ1-2; DNA: TGTGCCAGCAGCTCCCCTCGACAGGGGAACTATGGCTACACCTTC; CDR3: CASSSPRQGNYGYTF
D: NA; size: NA; V: TRBV3-1/TRBV3-2; J: TRBJ2-1; DNA: TGTGCCAGCAGCATAAGCGTGGATGAGCAGTTCTTC; CDR3: CASSISVDEQFF
D: NA; size: NA; V: TRBV27; J: TRBJ2-7; DNA: TGTGCCAGCAGTTTCATAGTGAGTACTACCTATCTCGATATCTTGGACGAGCAGTACTTC; CDR3: CASSFIVSTTYLDILDEQYF
D: NA; size: few; V: TRBV5-1; J: TRBJ1-3; DNA: TGCGCCAGCAGGGCTGGGAGCTCTGGAAACACCATATATTTT; CDR3: CASRAGSSGNTIYF
D: TRBD2; size: NA; V: TRBV3-1/TRBV3-2; J: TRBJ2-5; DNA: TGTGCCAGCAGCCGGCAACCGGGACTAGCGGCCCAAGAGACCCAGTACTTC; CDR3: CASSRQPGLAAQETQYF
D: TRBD2; size: NA; V: TRBV27; J: TRBJ2-1; DNA: TGTGCCAGCAGTTCCCCCGGGACTAGCGGGAGTAATGAGCAGTTCTTC; CDR3: CASSSPGTSGSNEQFF
D: TRBD1; size: NA; V: TRBV11-3; J: TRBJ2-7; DNA: TGTGCCAGCAGCTTAGGGACAGGGGAAACCTACGAGCAGTACTTC; CDR3: CASSLGTGETYEQYF
D: TRBD2; size: NA; V: TRBV30; J: TRBJ2-3; DNA: TGTGCCTGGGGTCCGGGACTAGCGGGCTTAAGCACAGATACGCAGTATTTT; CDR3: CAWGPGLAGLSTDTQYF
D: NA; size: NA; V: TRBV12-3/TRBV12-4; J: TRBJ1-2; DNA: TGTGCCATTACGGGGGTTCGAGGCGGCTACACCTTC; CDR3: CAITGVRGGYTF
D: NA; size: NA; V: TRBV7-8; J: TRBJ2-5; DNA: TGTGCCAGCAGCTTGGAGAAGGAGGTGACCCAGTACTTC; CDR3: CASSLEKEVTQYF
D: NA; size: once; V: TRBV27; J: TRBJ1-4; DNA: TGTGCCAGCAGCCCTTACGACGCAGGGAATGAAAAACTGTTTTTT; CDR3: CASSPYDAGNEKLFF
D: NA; size: once; V: TRBV6-5; J: TRBJ2-7; DNA: TGTGCCAGCAGTTATCAAGCGGGCCCTTACGAGCAGTACTTC; CDR3: CASSYQAGPYEQYF